What follows is one T cell receptor (beta chain) and its context. Antigen: not known. A read error may produce the germline difference seen at one junction end. The data were taken from a study of blood T cells in healthy people across ages. Whole-study findings and limits: Older age went with lower TCR beta diversity per million T cells, in a roughly linear way.

Germline CDR1 is DFQATT and CDR2 is SNEGSKA (reference sequence). CDR3 length: 13 residues. Primers used in a second PCR of roughly 7 to 11 cycles were a sample-barcoded 5' primer and a J-beta primer mix. Every cDNA was tagged by a template-switch adaptor with 12 random nucleotides. Each of the samples gave a minimum of 2.5 million paired-end reads that contained CDR3. TCRdb re-called the 5' RACE reads through MiXCR, storing one row per CDR3 protein. The data show around 800,000 distinct CDR3 sequences, with 40% to 50% seen just once and 15% to 25% held by the top ten. The sample consisted of blood. The chain uses TRBV20-1 and TRBJ2-5; maybe TRBD2 (5 bases). The better agreement between TRBJ2-7 and the DNA end casts doubt on the J call. The sequence came from a man between 60 and 75 years old in good health. The CDR3 region has the DNA TGCAGTGCTGGAGAACTAGGGTACTACGAGCAGTACTTC. This sequence encodes CSAGELGYYEQYF.